These 31 T cell receptor beta chains were sequenced from one sample in a study of vaccination effects on CD4 cells after COVID-19. These receptors are not linked to any known antigen. Once cultured for approximately 10 days, the cells underwent separation to obtain CD4+ T cells. Participants were given two doses of BNT162b2 or mRNA-1273 vaccine. Using immunoSEQ multiplex PCR, the repertoire was profiled, and TCRdb retains in-frame clones only, with some absent. The sample contains 30,000 to 35,000 clones, 74% of which appear only once. The source was CD4+ T cells from PBMCs cultured without peptide, collected after COVID-19 vaccination. The receptor source for this set is a human donor who received a COVID-19 vaccine.

The rearrangement uses TRBV28 and TRBJ1-2; TRBD1 is a possible D gene (6 bases). Germline values: CDR1 MDHEN, CDR2 SYDVKM. V lost 2 bases and J lost 7, with 20 bases in between. The length of the CDR3 is 16 residues. CDR3: CASSLAHGTTRGGYTF. CDR3 coding DNA: TGTGCCAGCAGTTTAGCCCACGGGACAACCAGGGGTGGCTACACCTTC.

The rearrangement links TRBV3-1 (or the pseudogene TRBV3-2) to TRBJ2-2; no clear D gene. Trimming stripped 0 bases from V and 4 bases from J, with 6 bases between. CDR1 is LGHDT, CDR2 YNNKEL, per germline (reference sequence). The CDR3 runs to 14 residues. This chain's CDR3 is CASSQDRFTGELFF. The CDR3 DNA is TGTGCCAGCAGCCAAGATAGGTTCACCGGGGAGCTGTTTTTT.

The V and J genes are TRBV3-1 (or the pseudogene TRBV3-2) and TRBJ2-7; tentative D call: TRBD1 (5 bases). V was shortened by 3 bases and J by 3 bases, with 6 bases between the two germline ends. CDR1 LGHDT and CDR2 YNNKEL come from the germline V gene (reference sequence). This CDR3 is built from 12 residues. CDR3 sequence: CASSQDNYEQYF. In DNA form, the CDR3 reads TGTGCCAGCAGCCAGGACAACTACGAGCAGTACTTC.

CDR3 in amino acids: CASSLANYEQYF. For the CDR3, the DNA is TGTGCCAGCAGCCTAGCGAACTACGAGCAGTACTTC. This rearrangement joins TRBV2 to TRBJ2-7; D might be TRBD2 (6 bases). V was shortened by 6 bases and J by 3 bases, with 9 bases between the two germline ends. Germline-derived CDR1 and CDR2 are SNHLY and FYNNEI. The CDR3 covers 12 residues.

The chain joins TRBV14 to TRBJ1-6, with 10 bases that match TRBD1. The CDR3 consists of 15 residues. Trimming at V came to 4 bases and at J to 9 bases, leaving 6 bases not matched to a gene. Per germline, CDR1 SGHDN and CDR2 FVKESK. The DNA of the CDR3 is TGTGCCAGCAGCCCGCGACAGGGGGCTACTTCACCCCTCCACTTT. Translating it yields CASSPRQGATSPLHF.

The rearrangement joins TRBV28 to TRBJ1-6; TRBD1 agrees at 7 bases. V shed 2 bases and J 0 bases; nucleotides not matched to a gene: 13. CDR3 size: 20 residues. Per the germline V gene, CDR1 is MDHEN and CDR2 is SYDVKM. In DNA form, the CDR3 reads TGTGCCAGCAGTTTACCTGGGATGTGGGGACAGAGCTCCTATAATTCACCCCTCCACTTT. It encodes CASSLPGMWGQSSYNSPLHF.

This clone appeared a single time. The chain carries TRBV10-2 and TRBJ2-3, with D possibly being TRBD2 (6 bases). The germline V and J ends were trimmed by 4 bases and 0 bases, with 8 bases remaining between them. The CDR3 runs 14 residues. Germline V gene data show CDR1 as WSHSY and CDR2 as SAAADI. The CDR3 coding sequence is TGCGCCAGCAGTGTCAGCGGGAGCACAGATACGCAGTATTTT. As protein: CASSVSGSTDTQYF.

This clone was seen just once. The V call is TRBV6-5, the J call TRBJ1-2, with a weak D call TRBD1 (5 bases). Germline assignment: CDR1 MNHEY and CDR2 SVGAGI. This CDR3 region has 14 residues. Trimming shortened V by 6 bases and J by 4 bases, and 15 bases separated the two germline ends. CDR3 loop: CASRPGTTGYGYTF. The CDR3 DNA reads TGTGCCAGCAGGCCAGGGACGACCGGCTATGGCTACACCTTC.

The chain carries TRBV10-3 and TRBJ2-5; no firm D call. CDR1 and CDR2 from the germline V gene are ENHRY and SYGVKD. V was pared by 3 bases and J by 4 bases, with 12 bases between. This CDR3 contains 14 residues. The CDR3 bases are TGTGCCATCAGTGATTGGGCTAGTTCAGAGACCCAGTACTTC. Amino acid sequence: CAISDWASSETQYF.

The chain is built from TRBV30 and TRBJ2-7; D gene unclear. The CDR3 loop spans 12 amino acids. With 2 bases removed from V and 6 bases from J, the gap between germline ends came to 11 bases. The germline CDR1 and CDR2 sequences are GTSNPN and SVGIG (reference sequence). The CDR3 loop is CAWSKILGEQYF. Here the CDR3 DNA reads TGTGCCTGGAGTAAAATCCTGGGCGAGCAGTACTTC.

This chain links TRBV18 with TRBJ1-4; 7 nucleotides align to TRBD1. CDR3 length equals 15 residues. Looked up from germline, CDR1 is KGHSH and CDR2 is LQKENI. The V gene end was trimmed by 6 bases and the J gene end by 5 bases; junction bases not matched to a gene: 9. The CDR3 is CASSRNADRNEKLFF. For the CDR3, the DNA is TGTGCCAGCTCGCGAAACGCGGACAGGAATGAAAAACTGTTTTTT.

J is TRBJ1-1 and V is TRBV6-5, with no clear D. V lost 3 bases and J 7 bases, leaving 6 bases between the germline ends. The CDR3 contains 11 residues. Germline CDR1 MNHEY, CDR2 SVGAGI. The CDR3 sequence: CASSYTLEAFF. In DNA, the CDR3 is TGTGCCAGCAGTTATACACTTGAAGCTTTCTTT.

This clone was counted a single time. The CDR3 here is CASSHLVGVNEQFF. DNA for the CDR3: TGTGCCAGTAGCCACCTCGTGGGAGTAAATGAGCAGTTCTTC. The chain recombines TRBV19 with TRBJ2-1; perhaps TRBD2 as D (5 bases). Germline CDR1 and CDR2: LNHDA and SQIVND (reference sequence). V was trimmed by 6 bases and J by 7 bases, leaving 16 bases between them. This CDR3 has 14 residues.

This chain joins TRBV28 and TRBJ1-3, with D unclear. The CDR3 contains 16 residues. V was pared by 5 bases and J by 1 base, with 15 bases between. Germline assignment: CDR1 MDHEN and CDR2 SYDVKM. The CDR3 here is CASSGGVVGSGNTIYF. The CDR3 nucleotides read TGTGCCAGCAGTGGTGGGGTCGTTGGTTCTGGAAACACCATATATTTT.

This CDR3 is CASSRTPGHSGYTF. CDR3 DNA sequence: TGTGCCAGCAGCCGGACTCCGGGACACAGCGGCTACACCTTC. The V and J genes are TRBV7-2 and TRBJ1-2, with D maybe TRBD1 (6 bases). V lost 5 bases, J lost 8 bases, and 18 bases lay in between. Germline assignment: CDR1 SGHTA and CDR2 FQGNSA. The CDR3 extends over 14 amino acids.

Within the sample, this clone is medium-sized. V and J are TRBV18 and TRBJ2-1; the match to TRBD2 covers 12 bases. Per germline, CDR1 KGHSH and CDR2 LQKENI. This CDR3 region has 16 residues. V shed 0 bases, J shed 7 bases, and the junction held 4 bases outside the gene matches. The CDR3, as DNA: TGTGCCAGCTCACCACCATCTAGCGGGGGGGCAAATGAGCAGTTCTTC. Protein sequence: CASSPPSSGGANEQFF.

This clone was found a few times. The chain employs TRBV24-1 and TRBJ2-5, with D perhaps matching TRBD1 (7 bases). The CDR3 covers 18 residues. The germline V gene has CDR1 KGHDR and CDR2 SFDVKD. Trimming took 6 bases from V and 4 from J, leaving 26 bases between them. In DNA form, the CDR3 reads TGTGCCACCAGTAAAAAGGCCAGGGGGGTTATTCCGGGAGAGACCCAGTACTTC. Its translation: CATSKKARGVIPGETQYF.

The V and J genes are TRBV2 and TRBJ1-2; D may be TRBD1 (5 bases). CDR3 length: 12 residues. CDR1 is SNHLY and CDR2 is FYNNEI in the germline V gene. V was cut by 7 bases and J by 4 bases, with 10 bases left in between. The CDR3 here is CASIRDGYGYTF. In DNA form, the CDR3 reads TGTGCCAGCATCAGGGATGGCTATGGCTACACCTTC.

This sequence joins TRBV2 and TRBJ2-7; D is undetermined. The CDR3 is made up of 12 amino acids. Germline V gives CDR1 SNHLY, CDR2 FYNNEI. V lost 4 bases and J lost 9, with 13 bases in between. The CDR3 nucleotides read TGTGCCAGCAGTGCCCACGATAGAGTGCAGTACTTC. It specifies CASSAHDRVQYF.

The chain couples TRBV3-1 (or the pseudogene TRBV3-2) to TRBJ1-2; D ambiguous. From germline, CDR1 is LGHDT and CDR2 YNNKEL (reference sequence). This CDR3 comprises 15 residues. Trimming cost V 1 base and J 2 bases, with 11 bases left between them. CDR3 sequence: CASSQGLTANYGYTF. The CDR3 bases are TGTGCCAGCAGCCAAGGTCTGACGGCAAACTATGGCTACACCTTC.

The chain carries TRBV7-2 and TRBJ2-7; tentatively, D is TRBD2 (5 bases). This CDR3 is 14 amino acids long. CDR1 and CDR2 (germline): SGHTA, FQGNSA. V was clipped by 5 bases and J by 3 bases, with 14 bases between them. The CDR3 here is CASSAPGSDYEQYF. The CDR3 DNA is TGTGCCAGCAGCGCACCGGGAAGCGACTACGAGCAGTACTTC.

This rearrangement joins TRBV3-1 (or the pseudogene TRBV3-2) to TRBJ1-1; D is possibly TRBD1 (5 bases). Trimming stripped 0 bases from V and 1 base from J, with 21 bases between. Germline CDR1 LGHDT, CDR2 YNNKEL (reference sequence). This CDR3 has 19 residues. Here the CDR3 DNA reads TGTGCCAGCAGCCAAGATAGGGGCCAGGGCTACCGGTCGAACACTGAAGCTTTCTTT. This codes for CASSQDRGQGYRSNTEAFF.

The chain employs TRBV18 and TRBJ2-3; 8 positions agree with TRBD1. Germline CDR1 KGHSH, CDR2 LQKENI. The CDR3 contains 15 residues. After removal of 5 bases from V and 2 bases from J, the junction contained 6 bases not matched to a gene. CDR3 nucleotide sequence: TGTGCCAGCTCAGGAGGGACAGGACACACAGATACGCAGTATTTT. This translates into CASSGGTGHTDTQYF. Using reference TRBV18 and TRBJ2-3 for the parts outside the CDR3, the full variable domain is NAGVMQNPRHLVRRRGQEARLRCSPMKGHSHVYWYRQLPEEGLKFMVYLQKENIIDESGMPKERFSAEFPKEGPSILRIQQVVRGDSAAYFCASSGGTGHTDTQYFGPGTRLTVL.

This clone appeared a few times. The chain employs TRBV6-1 and TRBJ2-2; D might be TRBD1 (7 bases). V was cut by 3 bases and J by 6 bases, with 14 bases left in between. Germline lookup yields CDR1 MNHNS and CDR2 SASEGT. This CDR3 region has 15 residues. CDR3 in DNA: TGTGCCAGCAGTGAGGAGGGGGCTGGTGCCGGGGAGCTGTTTTTT. As protein: CASSEEGAGAGELFF.

This clone has a handful of counts. The chain employs TRBV27 and TRBJ1-1; D is undetermined. In germline, CDR1 is MNHEY, CDR2 SMNVEV (reference sequence). V was pared by 3 bases and J by 8 bases, with 7 bases between. CDR3 size: 11 residues. Written as DNA, the CDR3 is TGTGCCAGCAGTTTGGGGATGGAAGCTTTCTTT. Its translation is CASSLGMEAFF.

The chain's CDR3 is CASSPRLQAYTGELFF. The DNA of the CDR3 is TGTGCCAGCAGCCCCAGACTACAAGCATACACCGGGGAGCTGTTTTTT. The chain links TRBV3-1 (or the pseudogene TRBV3-2) to TRBJ2-2; D perhaps matches TRBD2 (5 bases). The CDR3 extends over 16 amino acids. The germline V and J ends were trimmed by 4 bases and 3 bases, with 15 bases remaining between them. Germline V gene sequence: CDR1 LGHDT, CDR2 YNNKEL (reference sequence).

This chain joins TRBV7-2 and TRBJ1-5, with D hard to call. The V end was cut by 1 base, the J end by 3 bases, with 4 bases between. Germline V gives CDR1 SGHTA, CDR2 FQGNSA. The CDR3 runs 13 residues. In nucleotides, the CDR3 is TGTGCCAGCAGCTTAGAGGTCAATCAGCCCCAGCATTTT. Protein product: CASSLEVNQPQHF. The full variable domain, in which reference TRBV7-2 and TRBJ1-5 provide the parts outside the CDR3, is GAGVSQSPSNKVTEKGKDVELRCDPISGHTALYWYRQSLGQGLEFLIYFQGNSAPDKSGLPSDRFSAERTGGSVSTLTIQRTQQEDSAVYLCASSLEVNQPQHFGDGTRLSIL.

Here the CDR3 DNA reads TGTGCCAGCAGTATCCCAACAGGGCCTATAAACTATGGCTACACCTTC. Encoded protein: CASSIPTGPINYGYTF. The genes are TRBV7-9 and TRBJ1-2, with D maybe TRBD1 (6 bases). Trimming stripped 6 bases from V and 2 bases from J, with 19 bases between. Germline CDR1 and CDR2: SEHNR and FQNEAQ (reference sequence). CDR3 length: 16 residues.

The V call is TRBV5-8, the J call TRBJ1-2; D call uncertain. This CDR3 comprises 12 residues. Between the trimmed V and J ends, which lost 0 bases and 8 bases, there was a span of 8 bases. Germline CDR1 is SGHTS and CDR2 is YDEGEE. This chain's CDR3 is CASSLADEGYTF. CDR3 in DNA: TGTGCCAGCAGCTTGGCTGATGAAGGCTACACCTTC.

This clone was found once. The CDR3 loop reads CASSEGGGRAYEQYF. Written as DNA, the CDR3 is TGTGCCAGCAGTGAAGGGGGCGGGAGGGCCTACGAGCAGTACTTC. This chain links TRBV6-1 with TRBJ2-7; 9 bases are shared with TRBD2. This CDR3 is 15 amino acids long. In germline, CDR1 is MNHNS, CDR2 SASEGT. With V trimmed by 1 base and J by 2 bases, 3 bases remained unmatched.

The chain joins TRBV15 to TRBJ1-4; 8 bases agree with TRBD1. The ends lost 0 bases at V and 8 bases at J; junction bases unmatched: 8. Germline V gene data show CDR1 as LNHNV and CDR2 as YYDKDF (reference sequence). This CDR3 contains 16 residues. CDR3 sequence (DNA): TGTGCCACCAGCAGAGACGAACAGGGGGTAGAGGAAAAACTGTTTTTT. This gives the protein CATSRDEQGVEEKLFF.